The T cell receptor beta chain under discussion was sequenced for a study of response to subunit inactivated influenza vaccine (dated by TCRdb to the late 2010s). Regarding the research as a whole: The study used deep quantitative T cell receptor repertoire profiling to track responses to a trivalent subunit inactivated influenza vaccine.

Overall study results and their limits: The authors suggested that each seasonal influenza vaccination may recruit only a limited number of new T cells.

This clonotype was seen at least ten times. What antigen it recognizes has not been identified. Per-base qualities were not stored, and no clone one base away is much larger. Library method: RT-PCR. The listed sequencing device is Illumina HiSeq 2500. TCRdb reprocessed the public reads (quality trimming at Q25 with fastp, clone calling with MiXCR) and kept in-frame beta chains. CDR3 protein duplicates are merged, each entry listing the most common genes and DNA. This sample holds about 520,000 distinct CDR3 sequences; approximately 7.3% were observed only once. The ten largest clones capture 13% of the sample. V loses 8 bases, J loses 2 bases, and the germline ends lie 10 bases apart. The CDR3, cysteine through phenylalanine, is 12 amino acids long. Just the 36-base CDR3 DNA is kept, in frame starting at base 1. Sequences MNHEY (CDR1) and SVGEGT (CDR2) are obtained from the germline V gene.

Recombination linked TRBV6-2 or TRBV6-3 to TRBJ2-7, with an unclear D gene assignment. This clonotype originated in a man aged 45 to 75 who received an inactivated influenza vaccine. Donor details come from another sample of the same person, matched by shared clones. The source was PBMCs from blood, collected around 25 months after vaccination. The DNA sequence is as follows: TGTGCCAGCTCTGATATGGCCTACGAGCAGTACTTC. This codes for CASSDMAYEQYF.